This entry lists 8 T cell receptor beta chains sequenced from one sample in a study of T cells expressing NK-cell markers. TCRdb reprocessed the 5' RACE reads, keeping one entry per CDR3 protein, no DNA. This sample contains about 430,000 distinct CDR3 sequences. Material for sequencing was blood T cells: a sorted CD56 or NKG2C T cell subset, CD4+ or CD8+ T cells, or bulk PBMC T cells (not recorded which). The receptors derive from a woman in her fifties or sixties in good health.

V usage is TRBV24-1 and J usage is TRBJ2-7. This CDR3 region has 13 residues. Germline V lookup: CDR1 KGHDR, CDR2 SFDVKD. The CDR3 region is CATTAKYFYEQYF.

V is TRBV30 and J is TRBJ2-5; absent DNA, TCRdb's TRBD1 call cannot be checked. The CDR3 runs to 14 residues. Germline values: CDR1 GTSNPN, CDR2 SVGIG (reference sequence). Here the CDR3 reads CALLPGGLQETQYF. Variable domain in full (rest from reference TRBV30 and TRBJ2-5): SQTIHQWPATLVQPVGSPLSLECTVEGTSNPNLYWYRQAAGRGLQLLFYSVGIGQISSEVPQNLSASRPQDRQFILSSKKLLLSDSGFYLCALLPGGLQETQYFGPGTRLLVL.

The chain uses TRBV7-9 and TRBJ1-5. Germline CDR1 and CDR2: SEHNR and FQNEAQ (reference sequence). The CDR3 consists of 13 residues. CDR3 residues: CASSEIGDQPQHF.

The chain employs TRBV7-3 and TRBJ2-1; TCRdb outputs TRBD1, but without DNA this stays unchecked. The CDR3 extends over 14 amino acids. Germline assignment: CDR1 SGHTA and CDR2 FQGTGA. The CDR3 reads CASSRGGGCYEQFF.

This chain joins TRBV7-2 and TRBJ1-6; TCRdb's D call, TRBD1, is unchecked because there is no DNA. From germline, CDR1 is SGHTA and CDR2 FQGNSA. The CDR3 is 17 amino acids. The CDR3 loop is CASSQTLTGYGSSPLHF.

The CDR3 here is CAATNRVPGELFF. The chain recombines TRBV6-5 with TRBJ2-2; TCRdb picks TRBD1, but there is no DNA to check that call. The germline V gene encodes CDR1 MNHEY and CDR2 SVGAGI. The CDR3 totals 13 residues.

The rearrangement joins TRBV12-3 or TRBV12-4 to TRBJ2-5; TCRdb returns TRBD1, unconfirmable since there is no DNA. This CDR3 has 15 amino acids. CDR3: CASSLSGRNTGAQYF.

The chain has TRBV20-1 and TRBJ2-3; TCRdb's assignment of TRBD1 cannot be checked, as there is no DNA. This CDR3 comprises 17 residues. Germline CDR1 is DFQATT and CDR2 is SNEGSKA (reference sequence). CDR3 sequence reads: CSARRFGQGQGTDTQYF.